The 31 T cell receptor beta chains listed next were all sequenced from one sample in a study of blood T cell repertoires in COVID-19. Produced via immunoSEQ multiplex PCR; TCRdb's table is partial and in-frame only. The table shows 250,000 to 350,000 clones, with 70% to 90% occurring only once. Sequenced material: PBMCs or T cells enriched from blood (not recorded which). All receptors derive from a woman aged 25 to 45 who had recovered from COVID-19.

Many counts were recorded for this clone. The gene calls are TRBV6-5 and TRBJ2-7, with TRBD1 matching 11 bases. J was trimmed by 2 bases and V by 7 bases; bases with no gene match: 7. The CDR3 is 15 residues long. The germline CDR1 and CDR2 sequences are MNHEY and SVGAGI. CDR3: CASTYGTGGTYEQYF. In DNA, the CDR3 is TGTGCCAGCACATATGGGACAGGGGGGACCTACGAGCAGTACTTC.

The chain has TRBV4-1 and TRBJ1-4; D gene uncertain. Looked up from germline, CDR1 is MGHRA and CDR2 is YSYEKL. This CDR3 comprises 15 residues. The V gene lost 0 bases and the J gene lost 4 bases, with 9 bases spanning the gap. The CDR3 DNA reads as TGCGCCAGCAGCCAAGAGTCGGGTTTTAATGAAAAACTGTTTTTT. Translated: CASSQESGFNEKLFF.

The gene calls are TRBV30 and TRBJ1-5; 9 bases match TRBD1. The CDR3 runs 14 residues. Germline CDR1 is GTSNPN and CDR2 is SVGIG (reference sequence). The trim removed 2 bases at V and 6 bases at J, leaving 5 bases unmatched. For the CDR3, the DNA is TGTGCCTGGAGTTTACAGGGGGCGGCTCAGCCCCAGCATTTT. Translating it yields CAWSLQGAAQPQHF.

The rearrangement joins TRBV25-1 to TRBJ2-7; D is perhaps TRBD1 (5 bases). The V and J ends lost 0 bases and 6 bases respectively, with 15 bases between them. Germline V gene sequence: CDR1 MGHDK, CDR2 SYGVNS. This CDR3 region has 15 residues. Here the CDR3 DNA reads TGTGCCAGCAGTGAATATGGGCAGGGTTACTCCGAGCAGTACTTC. It translates to CASSEYGQGYSEQYF.

The V and J genes are TRBV19 and TRBJ1-1; 7 nucleotides match TRBD1. V was pared by 5 bases and J by 0 bases, with 3 bases of the junction left unmatched. Germline CDR1 reads LNHDA; CDR2 reads SQIVND (reference sequence). The CDR3 is 14 amino acids. CDR3 DNA: TGTGCCAGTAGTGCCGGGACAGTGAACACTGAAGCTTTCTTT. The encoded protein is CASSAGTVNTEAFF.

The rearrangement links TRBV18 to TRBJ2-1; D possibly corresponds to TRBD2 (7 bases). V was cut by 3 bases and J by 7 bases, with 13 bases left in between. Per the germline V gene, CDR1 is KGHSH and CDR2 is LQKENI. The CDR3 is 14 amino acids. CDR3 nucleotides: TGTGCCAGCTCACCGGGGGGGGCGCTTAATGAGCAGTTCTTC. This translates into CASSPGGALNEQFF.

V is TRBV18 and J is TRBJ2-1; weak D call: TRBD2 (5 bases). V lost 2 bases to trimming and J lost 0 bases, with 8 bases between them. The CDR3 loop spans 15 amino acids. Germline CDR1 and CDR2: KGHSH and LQKENI. This CDR3 reads CASSPTGYSYNEQFF. The CDR3 DNA reads TGTGCCAGCTCACCAACGGGATACTCCTACAATGAGCAGTTCTTC.

The chain is built from TRBV6-5 and TRBJ2-7; possibly TRBD2 for D (6 bases). V lost 0 bases, J lost 3 bases, and 12 bases lay in between. Germline V lookup: CDR1 MNHEY, CDR2 SVGAGI. This CDR3 spans 15 amino acids. Here the CDR3 DNA reads TGTGCCAGCAGTTACTCGGAGGGGAACGGCTACGAGCAGTACTTC. It is translated as CASSYSEGNGYEQYF.

As concerns this clone: An end of the junction differs from the germline gene, which may be a read error. The chain recombines TRBV3-1 (or the pseudogene TRBV3-2) with TRBJ2-1; 7 bases agree with TRBD2. This CDR3 is built from 15 residues. Germline values: CDR1 LGHDT, CDR2 YNNKEL (reference sequence). In DNA, the CDR3 is TGTGCCAGCAGTCAAGATTTAGCGGGCTACAATGAGCAGTTCTTC. Translation: CASSQDLAGYNEQFF.

The rearrangement joins TRBV5-4 to TRBJ2-7; 10 positions agree with TRBD2. From germline, CDR1 is SGHNT and CDR2 YYREEE (reference sequence). The CDR3 has 14 residues. V lost 3 bases to trimming and J lost 1 base; unmatched junction nucleotides: 1. For the CDR3, the DNA is TGTGCCAGCAGCTCGACTAGCGGGTCCTACGAGCAGTACTTC. Amino acids: CASSSTSGSYEQYF. Full variable domain (outside the CDR3, taken from reference TRBV5-4 and TRBJ2-7): ETGVTQSPTHLIKTRGQQVTLRCSSQSGHNTVSWYQQALGQGPQFIFQYYREEENGRGNFPPRFSGLQFPNYSSELNVNALELDDSALYLCASSSTSGSYEQYFGPGTRLTVT.

The table lists this clone with a few counts. This chain connects TRBV9 to TRBJ2-1, with a possible D match to TRBD1 (6 bases). Germline-derived CDR1 and CDR2 are SGDLS and YYNGEE. Trimming stripped 3 bases from V and 5 bases from J, with 15 bases between. This CDR3 has 15 residues. CDR3 residues: CASSATGFPNNEQFF. CDR3 in DNA: TGTGCCAGCAGCGCAACAGGGTTTCCAAACAATGAGCAGTTCTTC. Variable domain in full (rest from reference TRBV9 and TRBJ2-1): DSGVTQTPKHLITATGQRVTLRCSPRSGDLSVYWYQQSLDQGLQFLIQYYNGEERAKGNILERFSAQQFPDLHSELNLSSLELGDSALYFCASSATGFPNNEQFFGPGTRLTVL.

This clone was detected many times. The rearrangement links TRBV28 to TRBJ1-2; D gene ambiguous. The germline CDR1 and CDR2 sequences are MDHEN and SYDVKM. This CDR3 contains 13 residues. V shed 4 bases and J shed 2 bases, with 8 bases lying between them. Written as DNA, the CDR3 is TGTGCCAGCAGTTCCGGGATAAACTATGGCTACACCTTC. Amino acid sequence: CASSSGINYGYTF.

This rearrangement joins TRBV5-1 to TRBJ2-4; maybe TRBD2 (6 bases). CDR1 is SGHRS, CDR2 YFSETQ, per germline. V lost 4 bases, J lost 6 bases, and 17 bases lay in between. The length of the CDR3 is 15 residues. Here the CDR3 reads CASSVFSEGRNIQYF. The DNA of the CDR3 is TGCGCCAGCAGCGTTTTTTCGGAGGGACGAAACATTCAGTACTTC.

The chain joins TRBV7-3 to TRBJ2-1, with 11 bases lining up with TRBD2. V lost 3 bases to trimming and J lost 1 base; unmatched junction nucleotides: 5. CDR1 SGHTA and CDR2 FQGTGA come from the germline V gene. The CDR3 consists of 17 residues. CDR3 residues: CASSFGTSGPSYNEQFF. CDR3 DNA sequence: TGTGCCAGCAGCTTCGGGACTAGCGGACCGTCCTACAATGAGCAGTTCTTC.

As DNA, the CDR3 is TGTGCCAGCTCACCAAACAGAATAGATGGGTACTTTTCTGGAAACACCATATATTTT. It encodes CASSPNRIDGYFSGNTIYF. V usage is TRBV18 and J usage is TRBJ1-3; D is ambiguous. CDR1 is KGHSH and CDR2 is LQKENI in the germline V gene. The CDR3 spans 19 residues. The V and J ends lost 2 bases and 1 base respectively, with 21 bases between them.

This clone occurred a few times. The chain uses TRBV6-6 and TRBJ2-3, with D possibly being TRBD2 (7 bases). This CDR3 spans 16 amino acids. V lost 7 bases and J lost 0, with 17 bases in between. Germline V gives CDR1 MNHNY, CDR2 SVGAGI (reference sequence). This chain's CDR3 is CASTPEGGTSTDTQYF. The CDR3 DNA sequence: TGTGCCAGCACCCCGGAGGGGGGGACTAGCACAGATACGCAGTATTTT.

This chain links TRBV6-5 with TRBJ2-1; a possible D gene is TRBD2 (6 bases). CDR1 and CDR2 (germline): MNHEY, SVGAGI. The CDR3 length is 12 residues. The V gene lost 8 bases and the J gene lost 9 bases, with 14 bases spanning the gap. As DNA, the CDR3 is TGTGCCAGCGGGGGGTTGAGTTCTGAGCAGTTCTTC. Protein product: CASGGLSSEQFF.

This chain links TRBV5-1 with TRBJ1-4; D may be TRBD1 (5 bases). The germline V and J ends were trimmed by 5 bases and 3 bases, with 11 bases remaining between them. CDR3 length equals 14 residues. Germline V lookup: CDR1 SGHRS, CDR2 YFSETQ. The CDR3 reads CASRRGGANEKLFF. CDR3 coding DNA: TGCGCCAGCAGAAGGGGAGGGGCTAATGAAAAACTGTTTTTT.

This clone showed up just a few times. This chain links TRBV20-1 with TRBJ1-2; D not certain. The CDR3 spans 11 residues. Trimming stripped 1 base from V and 8 bases from J, with 8 bases between. Germline CDR1 reads DFQATT; CDR2 reads SNEGSKA (reference sequence). CDR3 protein: CSARVPRGYTF. DNA for the CDR3: TGCAGTGCTAGAGTCCCTAGGGGCTACACCTTC.

To note about this clone: It is likely a read error, because the conserved phenylalanine at the end of the CDR3 is missing. Because the CDR3's place on the DNA is in doubt, the DNA is left out and the CDR3 is given as listed by TCRdb. The chain is built from TRBV2 and TRBJ2-3; the table's D call of TRBD2 was not tested on the DNA. The CDR3 totals 11 residues, both ends included. In germline, CDR1 is SNHLY, CDR2 FYNNEI. This CDR3 is CASQLGRTNSY.

The chain carries TRBV15 and TRBJ1-6; the match to TRBD1 covers 9 bases. The CDR3 loop spans 13 amino acids. In germline, CDR1 is LNHNV, CDR2 YYDKDF (reference sequence). V was pared by 8 bases and J by 9 bases, with 5 bases of the junction left unmatched. In DNA form, the CDR3 reads TGTGCCACCCGGGACAGGGCTACTTCACCCCTCCACTTT. It yields the protein CATRDRATSPLHF.

The V gene is TRBV21-1, the J gene TRBJ1-1. TRBV21-1 is a recognized pseudogene. The CDR3 covers 19 residues. The CDR3 is CASSKALNRAGGGNTEAFF. The DNA for the CDR3 is TGTGCCAGCAGCAAAGCTCTTAACCGAGCGGGGGGCGGGAACACTGAAGCTTTCTTT.

This clone appeared a single time. The chain employs TRBV9 and TRBJ2-1; maybe TRBD2 (6 bases). Germline loops: CDR1 SGDLS, CDR2 YYNGEE. Deletions cut 0 bases from V and 4 bases from J, with 17 bases between. This CDR3 is built from 17 residues. CDR3 amino acids: CASSVALAQTYYNEQFF. Written as DNA, the CDR3 is TGTGCCAGCAGCGTAGCCCTAGCGCAGACATATTACAATGAGCAGTTCTTC.

The chain uses TRBV28 and TRBJ1-4; D gene uncertain. Trimming shortened V by 3 bases and J by 0 bases, and 5 bases separated the two germline ends. Per germline, CDR1 MDHEN and CDR2 SYDVKM. The CDR3 extends over 14 amino acids. The CDR3 protein is CASSFLSTNEKLFF. The CDR3 nucleotides read TGTGCCAGCAGTTTTCTCTCAACTAATGAAAAACTGTTTTTT.

A single count supports this clone. The chain uses TRBV19 and TRBJ1-1; D is perhaps TRBD1 (5 bases). The V gene lost 2 bases and the J gene lost 5 bases, with 12 bases spanning the gap. CDR3 length equals 14 residues. The germline gives CDR1 LNHDA, CDR2 SQIVND (reference sequence). This chain's CDR3 is CASSIKGAETEAFF. The CDR3 DNA is TGTGCCAGTAGTATAAAAGGGGCGGAGACTGAAGCTTTCTTT.

The rearrangement joins TRBV30 to TRBJ1-6; D call uncertain. Looked up from germline, CDR1 is GTSNPN and CDR2 is SVGIG (reference sequence). The CDR3 sequence is 15 residues long. Trimming took off 3 bases at V and 2 bases at J, with 11 bases between the two ends. As DNA, the CDR3 is TGTGCCTGGAGCGTGAGTGGGCCCTATAATTCACCCCTCCACTTT. Translating it yields CAWSVSGPYNSPLHF.

The rearrangement joins TRBV9 to TRBJ2-1; 8 nucleotides line up with TRBD2. The J segment lost 12 bases and the V segment lost 0 bases, leaving 5 bases of the junction unmatched. The length of the CDR3 is 13 residues. Germline V gene data show CDR1 as SGDLS and CDR2 as YYNGEE. CDR3 loop: CASSVEGTSRQFF. CDR3 sequence (DNA): TGTGCCAGCAGCGTAGAGGGGACTAGTAGGCAGTTCTTC.

The chain recombines TRBV10-1 with TRBJ1-4; 10 bases agree with TRBD1. Germline V lookup: CDR1 WNHNN, CDR2 SYGVQD (reference sequence). The CDR3 has 14 residues. J lost 10 bases, V lost 6 bases, and 8 bases had no gene match. The CDR3 reads CASRADRGLRKLFF. The CDR3 coding sequence is TGCGCCAGCAGGGCCGACAGGGGGCTCAGAAAACTGTTTTTT.

The rearrangement links TRBV7-9 to TRBJ2-1; 8 nucleotides match TRBD2. Germline-derived CDR1 and CDR2 are SEHNR and FQNEAQ (reference sequence). This CDR3 has 14 residues. V shed 2 bases, J shed 4 bases, and the junction held 1 base outside the gene matches. The CDR3 coding sequence is TGTGCCAGCAGCTTAACTAGCGGATACAATGAGCAGTTCTTC. It codes for CASSLTSGYNEQFF. Together with reference TRBV7-9 and TRBJ2-1, the CDR3 gives the full variable domain: DTGVSQNPRHKITKRGQNVTFRCDPISEHNRLYWYRQTLGQGPEFLTYFQNEAQLEKSRLLSDRFSAERPKGSFSTLEIQRTEQGDSAMYLCASSLTSGYNEQFFGPGTRLTVL.

This chain links TRBV6-5 with TRBJ1-5; D unresolved. CDR1 and CDR2 (germline): MNHEY, SVGAGI. V was trimmed by 6 bases and J by 2 bases, leaving 8 bases between them. This CDR3 is built from 13 residues. The CDR3 DNA reads as TGTGCCAGCAGGCAAGCGGGCAATCAGCCCCAGCATTTT. Residues: CASRQAGNQPQHF.

This chain connects TRBV18 to TRBJ1-5; D possibly corresponds to TRBD1 (6 bases). The germline V gene encodes CDR1 KGHSH and CDR2 LQKENI. V was cut by 4 bases and J by 3 bases, with 25 bases left in between. The CDR3 loop spans 19 amino acids. CDR3 in amino acids: CASSLSNPRGPLFNQPQHF. The CDR3, as DNA: TGTGCCAGCTCACTATCGAACCCCAGGGGCCCCCTTTTCAATCAGCCCCAGCATTTT.